This record concerns one T cell receptor (beta chain) sequence. The source of the sample is a study of shared clonotypes between healthy human individuals. The data were produced by immunoSEQ multiplex PCR, yet TCRdb's version contains in-frame clones alone and is incomplete. The table shows fewer than 2.5 million clones, with more than 85% occurring only once. This CDR3 region has 18 residues. CDR1 is SEHNR, CDR2 FQNEAQ, per germline (reference sequence). The junction had 9 bases not matched to a gene; V was cut back by 5 bases and J by 0 bases. The sequence came from a man between 18 and 35 years old in good health. Some clones in this sample may be carry-over from other donors' samples. Sequencing was carried out using naive CD4+ T cells from PBMCs. Subset meaning: CD45RA+ positively selected. This chain links TRBV7-9 with TRBJ2-7; 14 bases line up with TRBD2. Here the CDR3 reads CASSGRSGTSGSSYEQYF. CDR3 nucleotide sequence: TGTGCCAGCAGCGGACGATCCGGGACTAGCGGGAGCTCCTACGAGCAGTACTTC. Based on the CDR3 plus reference TRBV7-9 and TRBJ2-7, the full variable domain is DTGVSQNPRHKITKRGQNVTFRCDPISEHNRLYWYRQTLGQGPEFLTYFQNEAQLEKSRLLSDRFSAERPKGSFSTLEIQRTEQGDSAMYLCASSGRSGTSGSSYEQYFGPGTRLTVT.